This T cell receptor (beta chain) originates from a study of blood T cell repertoires in COVID-19. The overall study: From the United States, Italy and Spain came samples of acute and convalescent COVID-19. The analysed material was cDNA or gDNA that came from T cells, B-cell-depleted T cells, or PBMCs.

Authors' analysis steps: Nucleated cell counts were estimated from reference gene primer amplification. TCRdb keeps only in-frame clones here, not all; method: immunoSEQ multiplex PCR. V and J calls plus clone size are reproduced from that table; the DNA served to infer D and trimming. The sample has about 140,000 clones, 90% seen once; the top ten hold 9.5% to 11%. CDR1 and CDR2 from the germline V gene are SGHDN and FVKESK. Trimming pared 0 bases from V and 4 bases from J, leaving 9 bases between. The CDR3 runs 14 residues. The sequenced material came from peripheral blood. The chain uses TRBV14 and TRBJ1-2; the D gene is possibly TRBD1 (6 bases). This clonotype originated in a woman older than 75 with acute or convalescent COVID-19. In nucleotides, the CDR3 is TGTGCCAGCAGCCAAGACAGGGGCGCCTATGGCTACACCTTC. This encodes CASSQDRGAYGYTF.